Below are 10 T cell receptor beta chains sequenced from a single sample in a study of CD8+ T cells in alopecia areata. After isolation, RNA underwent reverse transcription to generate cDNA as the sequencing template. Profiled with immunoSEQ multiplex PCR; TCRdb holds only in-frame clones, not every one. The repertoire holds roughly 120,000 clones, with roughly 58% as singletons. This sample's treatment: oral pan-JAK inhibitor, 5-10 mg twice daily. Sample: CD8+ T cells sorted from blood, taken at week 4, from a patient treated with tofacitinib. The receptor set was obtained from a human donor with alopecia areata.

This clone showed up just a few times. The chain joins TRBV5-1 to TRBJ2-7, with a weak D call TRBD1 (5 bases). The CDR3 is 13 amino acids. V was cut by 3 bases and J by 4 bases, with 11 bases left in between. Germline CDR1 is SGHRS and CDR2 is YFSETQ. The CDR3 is CASSWGRVYEQYF. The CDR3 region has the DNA TGCGCCAGCAGCTGGGGCAGGGTTTACGAGCAGTACTTC.

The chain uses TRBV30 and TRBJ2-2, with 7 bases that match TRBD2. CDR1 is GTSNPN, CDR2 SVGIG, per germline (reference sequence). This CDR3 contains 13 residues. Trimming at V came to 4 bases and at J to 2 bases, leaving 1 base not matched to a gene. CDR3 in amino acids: CAWTGLNTGELFF. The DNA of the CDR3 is TGTGCCTGGACGGGACTAAACACCGGGGAGCTGTTTTTT. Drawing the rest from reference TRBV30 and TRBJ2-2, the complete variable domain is SQTIHQWPATLVQPVGSPLSLECTVEGTSNPNLYWYRQAAGRGLQLLFYSVGIGQISSEVPQNLSASRPQDRQFILSSKKLLLSDSGFYLCAWTGLNTGELFFGEGSRLTVL.

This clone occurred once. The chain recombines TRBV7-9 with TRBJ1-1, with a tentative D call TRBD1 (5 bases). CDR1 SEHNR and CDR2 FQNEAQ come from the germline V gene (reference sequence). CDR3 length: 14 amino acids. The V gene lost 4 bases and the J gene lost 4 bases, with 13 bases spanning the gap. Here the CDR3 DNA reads TGTGCCAGCAGCTCCCCCAGGGTTTCCACTGAAGCTTTCTTT. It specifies CASSSPRVSTEAFF.

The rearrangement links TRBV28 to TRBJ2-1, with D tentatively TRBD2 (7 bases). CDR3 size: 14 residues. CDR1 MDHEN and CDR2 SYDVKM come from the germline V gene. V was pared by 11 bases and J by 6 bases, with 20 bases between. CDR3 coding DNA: TGTGCCGCCCTGGAGGCGGGGGCAAGCAATGAGCAGTTCTTC. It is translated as CAALEAGASNEQFF.

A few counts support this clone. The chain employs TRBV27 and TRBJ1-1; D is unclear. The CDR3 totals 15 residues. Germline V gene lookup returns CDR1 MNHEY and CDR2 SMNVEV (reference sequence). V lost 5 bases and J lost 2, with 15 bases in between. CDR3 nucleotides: TGTGCCAGCAGTGACTCACCGACCCTCAACACTGAAGCTTTCTTT. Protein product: CASSDSPTLNTEAFF.

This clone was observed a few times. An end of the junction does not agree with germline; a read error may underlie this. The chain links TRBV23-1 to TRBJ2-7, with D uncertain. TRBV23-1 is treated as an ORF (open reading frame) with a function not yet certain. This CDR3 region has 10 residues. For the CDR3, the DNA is TGCGCCAGCAGTCAGGTCAGCCTTCCCTTC. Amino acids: CASSQVSLPF.

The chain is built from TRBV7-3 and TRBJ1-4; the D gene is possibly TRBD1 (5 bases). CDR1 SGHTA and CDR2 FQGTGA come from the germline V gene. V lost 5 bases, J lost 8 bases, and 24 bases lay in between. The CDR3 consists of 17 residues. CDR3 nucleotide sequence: TGTGCCAGCAGCATACTAAAACGACAGCCTATCCGGGAAAAACTGTTTTTT. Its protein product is CASSILKRQPIREKLFF.

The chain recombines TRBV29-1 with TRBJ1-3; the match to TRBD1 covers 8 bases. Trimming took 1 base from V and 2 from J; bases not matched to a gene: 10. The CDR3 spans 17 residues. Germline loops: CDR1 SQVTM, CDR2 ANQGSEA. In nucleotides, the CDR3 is TGCAGCGTTGAAGGGGGGGACAGGAATCAAGCTGGAAACACCATATATTTT. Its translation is CSVEGGDRNQAGNTIYF.

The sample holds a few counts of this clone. The CDR3 sequence is CASSWGTGDGYTF. DNA for the CDR3: TGTGCCAGCAGCTGGGGGACAGGCGATGGCTACACCTTC. V gene TRBV7-2 combines with J gene TRBJ1-2, with 8 positions matching TRBD1. V shed 4 bases and J 6 bases; nucleotides not matched to a gene: 4. There are 13 residues in the CDR3. Looked up from germline, CDR1 is SGHTA and CDR2 is FQGNSA.

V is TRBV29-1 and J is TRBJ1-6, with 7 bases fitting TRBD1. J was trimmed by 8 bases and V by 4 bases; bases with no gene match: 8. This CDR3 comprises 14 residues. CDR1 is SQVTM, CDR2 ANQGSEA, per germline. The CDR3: CSVASGGEHSPLHF. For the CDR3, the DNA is TGCAGCGTTGCGTCAGGGGGGGAACATTCACCCCTCCACTTT.